This TCR beta chain was found in a study of cytomegalovirus exposure and HLA in healthy donors. PCR employed 60 Vbeta and 13 Jbeta primers. Method: immunoSEQ multiplex PCR; TCRdb's copy keeps in-frame clones and lacks some. The repertoire holds 150,000 to 200,000 clones, with less than 80% as singletons. The CDR3 loop spans 16 amino acids. Germline values: CDR1 LNHNV, CDR2 YYDKDF (reference sequence). Trimming cost V 0 bases and J 0 bases, with 12 bases left between them. The sequenced material came from PBMCs. This clonotype was sampled from a man aged 35-49 years in good health and CMV-seronegative. V gene TRBV15 combines with J gene TRBJ2-7; perhaps TRBD2 as D (7 bases). Here the CDR3 DNA reads TGTGCCACCAGCAGAGATCGGGGGGCTTCCTCCTACGAGCAGTACTTC. Translated, it gives CATSRDRGASSYEQYF.